This paragraph covers one TCR beta chain sequence. Its antigen is unknown. V was cut by 3 bases and J by 8 bases, with 10 bases left in between. CDR1 SGHNT and CDR2 YENEEA come from the germline V gene. The CDR3 runs 12 residues. Per the original methods: A productive frequency of 2.59 x 10-5 was the lowest detectable. Assay: immunoSEQ multiplex PCR; the TCRdb copy retains only in-frame clones and omits some. The DNA gave D and trimming, while V, J and clone size come from that table. Found here are 25,000 to 40,000 clones, approximately 81% of them singletons; the top ten hold about 0.3%. This sample was taken from a study of STAT5B mutations in CD4+ large granular lymphocyte leukemia. Study-level background: Healthy donors showed HLA-associated enrichment of the CDR3 'QG' motif.

Study outcomes and limitations: Without HLA matching, higher CD4+ than CD8+ T-LGLL clonality could reflect small sample size. 25% of private leukemic clonotypes occurred rarely in other patients' non-leukemic repertoires.

Sequenced sample: CD4+ T cells from blood buffy coats. This chain connects TRBV11-3 to TRBJ2-5; tentative D call: TRBD2 (5 bases). The TCR was taken from a human donor in good health. The chain's CDR3 is CASSFRGRTQYF. The CDR3 DNA reads as TGTGCCAGCAGCTTCCGGGGAAGAACCCAGTACTTC.